Listed below are T cell receptor beta chains from one sample, sequenced in a study of blood T cell repertoires in COVID-19. Generated by immunoSEQ multiplex PCR, the TCRdb table keeps only in-frame clones and is missing some. The data contain about 130,000 clones, roughly 79% of them seen just once; the ten biggest clones take up approximately 10%. What was sequenced was peripheral blood. The receptors shown here come from a human donor in a cohort sampled during active COVID-19. Both conserved end residues are part of each CDR3. The order of the fields is clone size, D gene, J gene, V gene, CDR3 protein, CDR3 DNA. D genes are given only for firm matches. For some rows the clone size is stated as once, few or many, or as a class when expanded; others skip it.

>-|TRBD1|TRBJ1-2|TRBV6-5
CASSLGGRYGYTF
TGTGCCAGCAGTCTAGGGGGCAGGTATGGCTACACCTTC
>-|-|TRBJ1-2|TRBV28
CASRTSTVPYGYTF
TGTGCCAGCAGGACCTCGACAGTGCCCTATGGCTACACCTTC
>-|-|TRBJ1-1|TRBV10-3
CAISADSGLSEAFF
TGTGCCATCAGTGCGGACTCCGGCTTGTCTGAAGCTTTCTTT
>few|TRBD1|TRBJ2-7|TRBV28
CASSLLGQGVYEQYF
TGTGCCAGCAGTTTATTGGGGCAGGGGGTATACGAGCAGTACTTC
>-|-|TRBJ2-2|TRBV9
CASSVTDSKSSGELFF
TGTGCCAGCAGCGTAACCGACAGTAAGTCGTCCGGGGAGCTGTTTTTT
>-|-|TRBJ2-7|TRBV9
CASSVERGREQYF
TGTGCCAGCAGCGTAGAGCGAGGGAGAGAGCAGTACTTC
>-|-|TRBJ2-6|TRBV6-1
CASSEARSGANVLTF
TGTGCCAGCAGTGAGGCCCGCTCTGGGGCCAACGTCCTGACTTTC
>few|-|TRBJ2-2|TRBV3-1/TRBV3-2
CARSQGGGGRPGELFF
TGTGCCCGCAGCCAAGGGGGCGGGGGACGTCCCGGGGAGCTGTTTTTT
>-|TRBD2|TRBJ2-3|TRBV5-4
CASSPSGRGNTDTQYF
TGTGCCAGCAGCCCCTCGGGGAGGGGTAACACAGATACGCAGTATTTT
>-|TRBD2|TRBJ2-5|TRBV7-9
CASSYWTSEETQYF
TGTGCCAGCAGCTACTGGACTAGCGAAGAGACCCAGTACTTC
>-|-|TRBJ1-1|TRBV30
CAWRGWREDTEAFF
TGTGCCTGGAGGGGGTGGAGGGAAGACACTGAAGCTTTCTTT
>-|-|TRBJ2-3|TRBV18
CASSPGIGADTQYF
TGTGCCAGCTCACCAGGGATCGGGGCAGATACGCAGTATTTT
>-|TRBD2|TRBJ2-7|TRBV27
CASSFSGGRYEQYF
TGTGCCAGCAGTTTCTCGGGGGGGCGATACGAGCAGTACTTC
>-|-|TRBJ2-7|TRBV6-5
CASSTPKGQYYEQYF
TGTGCCAGCAGTACCCCGAAAGGACAGTACTACGAGCAGTACTTC
>-|-|TRBJ2-5|TRBV5-6
CASSWRRAVGETQYF
TGTGCCAGCAGCTGGAGGAGGGCGGTCGGGGAGACCCAGTACTTC